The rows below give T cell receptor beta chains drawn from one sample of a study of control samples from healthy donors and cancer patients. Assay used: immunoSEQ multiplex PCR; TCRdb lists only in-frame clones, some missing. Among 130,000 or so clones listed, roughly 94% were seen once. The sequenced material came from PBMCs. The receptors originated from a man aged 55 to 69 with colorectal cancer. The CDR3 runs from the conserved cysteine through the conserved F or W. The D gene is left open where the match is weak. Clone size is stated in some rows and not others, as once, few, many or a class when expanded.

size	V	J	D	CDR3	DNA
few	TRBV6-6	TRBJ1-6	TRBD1	CASGPGQGRNSPLHF	TGTGCCAGCGGGCCGGGACAGGGACGAAATTCACCCCTCCACTTT
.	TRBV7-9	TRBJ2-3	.	CASSLNIGGASDTQYF	TGTGCCAGCAGCTTAAATATCGGGGGAGCCTCAGATACGCAGTATTTT
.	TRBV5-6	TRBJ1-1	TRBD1	CASSTGQARAFF	TGTGCCAGCAGCACCGGACAGGCAAGAGCTTTCTTT
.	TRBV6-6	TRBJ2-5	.	CASSSTEETQYF	TGTGCCAGCAGTTCTACGGAGGAGACCCAGTACTTC
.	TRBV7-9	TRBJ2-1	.	CASSFSFGVNSNNEQFF	TGTGCCAGCAGCTTTTCTTTCGGAGTTAACAGCAACAATGAGCAGTTCTTC
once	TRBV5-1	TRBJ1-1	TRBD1	CASSSQTGGFTEAFF	TGCGCCAGCAGCTCGCAAACAGGGGGCTTCACTGAAGCTTTCTTT
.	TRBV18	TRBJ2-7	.	CASSPTSSFYEQYF	TGTGCCAGCTCACCTACTTCTTCGTTCTACGAGCAGTACTTC
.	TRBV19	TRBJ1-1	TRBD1	CASSEIQQGLNTEAFF	TGTGCCAGTAGCGAAATACAACAGGGGTTGAACACTGAAGCTTTCTTT
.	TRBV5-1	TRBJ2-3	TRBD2	CASSLFQIGGTDTQYF	TGCGCCAGCAGCTTGTTCCAGATCGGGGGGACAGATACGCAGTATTTT
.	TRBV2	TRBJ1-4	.	CASREGNEKLFF	TGTGCCAGCAGGGAGGGTAATGAAAAACTGTTTTTT
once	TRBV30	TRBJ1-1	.	CATNRDSTEAFF	TGTGCCACAAACAGGGATAGCACTGAAGCTTTCTTT
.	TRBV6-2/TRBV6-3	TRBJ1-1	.	CASSYNREAFF	TGTGCCAGCAGTTACAACAGGGAGGCTTTCTTT
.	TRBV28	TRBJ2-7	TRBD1	CASFGTGAQWATEQYF	TGTGCCAGCTTTGGGACAGGGGCCCAGTGGGCTACCGAGCAGTACTTC
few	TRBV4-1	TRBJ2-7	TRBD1	CASSLLGDRWYEQYF	TGCGCCAGCAGCCTTCTAGGGGACAGGTGGTACGAGCAGTACTTC
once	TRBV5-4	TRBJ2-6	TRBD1	CASSRQGMISGANVLTF	TGTGCCAGCAGCCGACAGGGGATGATTTCTGGGGCCAACGTCCTGACTTTC
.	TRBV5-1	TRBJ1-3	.	CASSLGKGLGNTIYF	TGCGCCAGCAGCTTGGGGAAGGGCCTAGGAAACACCATATATTTT
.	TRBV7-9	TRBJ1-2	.	CASSLAVNYGYTF	TGTGCCAGCAGCTTAGCAGTTAACTATGGCTACACCTTC
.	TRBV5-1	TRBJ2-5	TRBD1	CASSRFGQGAETQYF	TGCGCCAGCAGTAGGTTCGGACAGGGTGCGGAGACCCAGTACTTC
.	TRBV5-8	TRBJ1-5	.	CASSLALGGEGNQPQHF	TGTGCCAGCAGCTTGGCCCTAGGGGGAGAGGGCAATCAGCCCCAGCATTTT
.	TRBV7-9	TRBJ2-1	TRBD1	CASSSPTGGQGIYNEQFF	TGTGCCAGCAGCTCCCCAACAGGGGGACAGGGGATTTACAATGAGCAGTTCTTC
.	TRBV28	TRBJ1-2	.	CASSFPNYGYTF	TGTGCCAGCAGTTTTCCCAACTATGGCTACACCTTC
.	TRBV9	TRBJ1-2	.	CASSGTGTEGDDYGYTF	TGTGCCAGCAGCGGTACCGGGACTGAGGGGGATGACTATGGCTACACCTTC
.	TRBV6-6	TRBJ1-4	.	CASSSNEKLFF	TGTGCCAGCAGTTCTAATGAAAAACTGTTTTTT
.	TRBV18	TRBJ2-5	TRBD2	CASSPFAGGPQETQYF	TGTGCCAGCTCACCATTTGCGGGGGGCCCACAAGAGACCCAGTACTTC
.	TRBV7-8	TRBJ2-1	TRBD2	CASSFDGGASRNEQFF	TGTGCCAGCAGCTTTGACGGGGGGGCCTCAAGGAATGAGCAGTTCTTC
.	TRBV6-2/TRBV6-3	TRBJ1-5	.	CASSNDRKPSNQPQHF	TGTGCCAGCAGTAACGACAGGAAGCCTAGCAATCAGCCCCAGCATTTT
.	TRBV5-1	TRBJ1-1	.	CASSLWVNTEAFF	TGCGCCAGCAGCCTTTGGGTGAACACTGAAGCTTTCTTT
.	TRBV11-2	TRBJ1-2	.	CASSLVGRHRGHGYTF	TGTGCCAGCAGCTTAGTGGGTCGGCACCGGGGGCATGGCTACACCTTC
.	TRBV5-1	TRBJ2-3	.	CASSWGAGGTDTQYF	TGCGCCAGCAGCTGGGGGGCGGGGGGCACAGATACGCAGTATTTT